The 26 T cell receptor beta chains below were found in one sample sequenced in a study of regulatory T cells in long-lasting Graves disease. Time point: newly diagnosed GD, antithyroid drugs for less than 3 months. Preparation of the TCR library used RNA extracted from PBMCs. Sequencing libraries for TCR beta were prepared with iRepertoire HTBI primers and Arm-PCR of CDR3 regions. MiXCR was run by TCRdb on the multiplex PCR reads, yielding one entry per CDR3 protein. The table has about 560,000 distinct CDR3 sequences, 16% seen once; the top ten hold about 12%. The sample was also reused in another study, on T cells in Graves' hyperthyroidism and ophthalmopathy.

Sample: peripheral blood mononuclear cells (PBMCs), taken at new diagnosis, from a patient treated with antithyroid drugs. The source of these receptors is a man aged 18 to 29 with Graves disease.

CDR3 coding DNA: TGTGCCAGCAGTACCCCGGGACAGCTCCAAGAGACCCAGTACTTC. The encoded protein is CASSTPGQLQETQYF. This chain joins TRBV6-1 and TRBJ2-5; 7 bases line up with TRBD1. CDR1 is MNHNS and CDR2 is SASEGT in the germline V gene. The CDR3 runs 15 residues. Trimming cost V 5 bases and J 1 base; bases outside gene matches: 7.

This clonotype was detected many times. The rearrangement links TRBV29-1 to TRBJ1-2; no clear D. The V gene's germline CDR1 is SQVTM and CDR2 ANQGSEA. The CDR3 spans 13 residues. Between the trimmed V and J ends, which lost 4 bases and 2 bases, there was a span of 11 bases. The CDR3 region has the DNA TGCAGCGTTGTCAACGGAGACAACTATGGCTACACCTTC. Translation gives CSVVNGDNYGYTF. The full variable domain, its missing parts supplied by reference TRBV29-1 and TRBJ1-2, is SAVISQKPSRDICQRGTSLTIQCQVDSQVTMMFWYRQQPGQSLTLIATANQGSEATYESGFVIDKFPISRPNLTFSTLTVSNMSPEDSSIYLCSVVNGDNYGYTFGSGTRLTVV.

This clonotype was seen at least ten times. The chain has TRBV19 and TRBJ2-7; 7 bases are a match to TRBD1. The CDR3 spans 12 residues. V shed 8 bases, J shed 7 bases, and the junction held 8 bases outside the gene matches. The germline gives CDR1 LNHDA, CDR2 SQIVND (reference sequence). Here the CDR3 reads CASRTGVGEQYF. As DNA, the CDR3 is TGTGCCAGTCGGACAGGCGTGGGGGAGCAGTACTTC.

The V call is TRBV20-1, the J call TRBJ2-3; 7 positions match TRBD1. CDR1 DFQATT and CDR2 SNEGSKA come from the germline V gene (reference sequence). J lost 3 bases, V lost 0 bases, and 6 bases had no gene match. The CDR3 has 15 residues. CDR3 in DNA: TGCAGTGCTAGAGATCATAGACAGGGTACAGATACGCAGTATTTT. Residues: CSARDHRQGTDTQYF.

This clonotype was counted a few times. The chain links TRBV5-1 to TRBJ2-3, with TRBD2 matching 10 bases. Germline V gives CDR1 SGHRS, CDR2 YFSETQ. CDR3 length equals 14 residues. V shed 7 bases, J shed 5 bases, and the junction held 7 bases outside the gene matches. The CDR3 DNA is TGCGCCAGCTTAGCGGGAGGCGCGCGAGATACGCAGTATTTT. This codes for CASLAGGARDTQYF.

This clonotype was seen a few times. This chain uses TRBV28 with TRBJ1-4; D call uncertain. The germline V and J ends were trimmed by 4 bases and 0 bases, with 15 bases remaining between them. This CDR3 contains 17 residues. Germline CDR1 MDHEN, CDR2 SYDVKM. The CDR3 DNA follows: TGTGCCAGCAGTTCCCCTGTGAACGGGGCAACTAATGAAAAACTGTTTTTT. Its translation: CASSSPVNGATNEKLFF.

This clonotype was seen more than once but under ten times. CDR3 residues: CSAMNPDRETDTQYF. The CDR3 region has the DNA TGCAGTGCCATGAATCCGGACAGGGAAACAGATACGCAGTATTTT. The chain employs TRBV20-1 and TRBJ2-3, with 8 bases that match TRBD1. The CDR3 extends over 15 amino acids. Germline values: CDR1 DFQATT, CDR2 SNEGSKA (reference sequence). J was trimmed by 3 bases and V by 6 bases; bases with no gene match: 11.

This clonotype was recorded at least ten times. The chain combines TRBV12-3 or TRBV12-4 with TRBJ1-2; D not resolved. The V gene lost 3 bases and the J gene lost 5 bases, with 7 bases spanning the gap. This CDR3 is 12 amino acids long. CDR3 amino acids: CASSLAIYGYTF. CDR3 bases: TGTGCCAGCAGTTTGGCCATATATGGCTACACCTTC.

This clonotype has at least ten counts. The V gene is TRBV20-1, the J gene TRBJ2-7; the match to TRBD2 covers 11 bases. V trimming: 5 bases; J trimming: 3 bases; junction bases outside the gene matches: 9. The CDR3 is 15 residues long. The germline V gene has CDR1 DFQATT and CDR2 SNEGSKA (reference sequence). The CDR3: CSAPRPGLAVYEQYF. DNA for the CDR3: TGCAGTGCTCCAAGACCGGGACTAGCGGTCTACGAGCAGTACTTC.

This clonotype showed up just a few times. V gene TRBV4-1 combines with J gene TRBJ2-7, with 10 bases lining up with TRBD2. Germline-derived CDR1 and CDR2 are MGHRA and YSYEKL. V lost 5 bases to trimming and J lost 2 bases; unmatched junction nucleotides: 6. This CDR3 has 15 amino acids. For the CDR3, the DNA is TGCGCCAGCAGCTACGGACTAGCGGACACCTACGAGCAGTACTTC. It specifies CASSYGLADTYEQYF.

Comments on this clonotype: A much larger clone sits a single nucleotide away, making a read error possible. This sequence joins TRBV5-1 and TRBJ1-1; D is possibly TRBD1 (6 bases). Deletions cut 4 bases from V and 1 base from J, with 20 bases between. Germline CDR1 reads SGHRS; CDR2 reads YFSETQ. There are 17 residues in the CDR3. The CDR3 DNA reads TGCGCCAGCAGCGCGTCACAGGGATCGGGTAAGAACACTGAAGCTTTCTTT. As protein: CASSASQGSGKNTEAFF.

This clonotype showed up just a few times. This rearrangement joins TRBV12-3 or TRBV12-4 to TRBJ1-2, with D possibly TRBD1 on 6 matching bases. The CDR3 is made up of 13 amino acids. V dropped 7 bases and J dropped 6 bases, with 15 bases sitting between them. The CDR3 nucleotides read TGTGCCAGCACCAAGGGGACAAACCATGGCTACACCTTC. Its protein product is CASTKGTNHGYTF.

At least ten counts were recorded for this clonotype. The CDR3 is CASSPDRGPNYGYTF. The CDR3 DNA follows: TGTGCCAGCAGCCCCGACAGGGGGCCTAACTATGGCTACACCTTC. The rearrangement uses TRBV2 and TRBJ1-2, with TRBD1 identical over 10 bases. J gave up 0 bases and V 6 bases, and 4 bases lay outside the gene matches. The CDR3 is 15 residues long. Germline CDR1 reads SNHLY; CDR2 reads FYNNEI. Using reference TRBV2 and TRBJ1-2 for the parts outside the CDR3, the full variable domain is EPEVTQTPSHQVTQMGQEVILRCVPISNHLYFYWYRQILGQKVEFLVSFYNNEISEKSEIFDDQFSVERPDGSNFTLKIRSTKLEDSAMYFCASSPDRGPNYGYTFGSGTRLTVV.

The chain carries TRBV4-2 and TRBJ1-6, with 8 bases lining up with TRBD1. The junction had 8 bases not matched to a gene; V was cut back by 4 bases and J by 0 bases. CDR3 length: 18 amino acids. Germline assignment: CDR1 LGHNA and CDR2 YNFKEQ. Here the CDR3 DNA reads TGTGCCAGCAGCCCCGGGACAGGAGATACCTCCTATAATTCACCCCTCCACTTT. Protein product: CASSPGTGDTSYNSPLHF.

This clonotype has ten or more counts. The rearrangement links TRBV12-3 or TRBV12-4 to TRBJ1-2; no clear D. V lost 5 bases to trimming and J lost 6 bases, with 13 bases between them. The CDR3 spans 13 residues. CDR3 residues: CASSRRFGDGYTF. The CDR3 DNA is TGTGCCAGCAGTCGACGATTCGGGGATGGCTACACCTTC.

This clonotype was seen repeatedly, ten times or more. An end of the junction differs from the germline gene, which may be a read error. This sequence joins TRBV6-5 and TRBJ2-1, with D tentatively TRBD2 (6 bases). CDR1 and CDR2 (germline): MNHEY, SVGAGI. CDR3 length: 17 residues. The CDR3 here is CASSYRALLAGYSEQFF. The CDR3 DNA sequence: TGTGCCAGCAGTTACCGGGCCTTACTTGCGGGATACAGTGAGCAGTTCTTC.

V usage is TRBV20-1 and J usage is TRBJ1-2, with no clear D. CDR1 is DFQATT and CDR2 is SNEGSKA in the germline V gene (reference sequence). V shed 6 bases and J shed 5 bases, with 10 bases lying between them. This CDR3 contains 11 residues. This CDR3 is CSAPVGYGYTF. Here the CDR3 DNA reads TGCAGTGCCCCTGTGGGGTATGGCTACACCTTC.

This clonotype was recorded a few times. CDR3 protein: CASRKGTSRYEQYF. For the CDR3, the DNA is TGTGCCAGCAGAAAAGGGACTAGTCGCTACGAGCAGTACTTC. This chain links TRBV12-3 or TRBV12-4 with TRBJ2-7; 8 bases are shared with TRBD2. The CDR3 is made up of 14 amino acids. The junction had 7 bases not matched to a gene; V was cut back by 6 bases and J by 3 bases.

This clonotype appeared many times. V and J are TRBV7-9 and TRBJ2-5; 7 bases map to TRBD2. In germline, CDR1 is SEHNR, CDR2 FQNEAQ (reference sequence). Trimming removed 5 bases from V and 3 bases from J; junction bases left unmatched: 3. CDR3 size: 13 residues. CDR3 DNA sequence: TGTGCCAGCAGCCCTACTAGCGAAGAGACCCAGTACTTC. Its translation is CASSPTSEETQYF.

Ten or more counts support this clonotype. V gene TRBV12-3 or TRBV12-4 combines with J gene TRBJ2-5; tentative D call: TRBD1 (6 bases). CDR3 size: 13 residues. Deletions cut 10 bases from V and 4 bases from J, with 16 bases between. The CDR3: CAIARDIGETQYF. In DNA form, the CDR3 reads TGTGCCATCGCTCGGGACATAGGAGAGACCCAGTACTTC.

The rearrangement uses TRBV6-4 and TRBJ2-1, with D perhaps TRBD1 or TRBD2 (5 bases each). This CDR3 is 14 amino acids long. The V end was cut by 8 bases, the J end by 6 bases, with 17 bases between. Germline CDR1 MRHNA, CDR2 SNTAGT. CDR3 DNA: TGTGCCAGCCGGGACCATGCGGGCCTCAATGAGCAGTTCTTC. Translation gives CASRDHAGLNEQFF.

The table lists this clonotype with many counts. The V call is TRBV5-6, the J call TRBJ1-5, with D hard to call. In germline, CDR1 is SGHDT, CDR2 YYEEEE. CDR3 length: 14 residues. Trimming shortened V by 4 bases and J by 4 bases, and 12 bases separated the two germline ends. The DNA of the CDR3 is TGTGCCAGCAGCACCCTGGTCGGTAATCAGCCCCAGCATTTT. Encoded protein: CASSTLVGNQPQHF.

This clonotype has ten or more counts. The chain employs TRBV6-2 or TRBV6-3 and TRBJ1-1, with TRBD1 matching 12 bases. With V trimmed by 4 bases and J by 5 bases, 5 bases remained unmatched. Germline V gene sequence: CDR1 MNHEY, CDR2 SVGEGT. The CDR3 is 15 residues long. This chain's CDR3 is CASSSRDRGLTEAFF. The CDR3, as DNA: TGTGCCAGCAGTTCCCGGGACAGGGGGCTTACTGAAGCTTTCTTT.

The rearrangement joins TRBV24-1 to TRBJ2-3; D ambiguous. The J call may be mistaken, given a closer DNA end match to TRBJ2-5. The CDR3 length is 13 residues. Germline CDR1 reads KGHDR; CDR2 reads SFDVKD. The CDR3 loop is CATSDFSRETQYF. The CDR3 DNA follows: TGTGCCACCAGTGATTTCAGCCGAGAGACCCAGTACTTC.

V usage is TRBV5-6 and J usage is TRBJ1-6; D gene ambiguous. V lost 1 base and J 11 bases, leaving 16 bases between the germline ends. This CDR3 is 15 amino acids long. Germline assignment: CDR1 SGHDT and CDR2 YYEEEE. CDR3 protein: CASSLPNGVTAPLHF. In nucleotides, the CDR3 is TGTGCCAGCAGCTTGCCTAACGGAGTTACGGCACCCCTCCACTTT.

The table lists this clonotype with many counts. The V and J genes are TRBV12-3 or TRBV12-4 and TRBJ2-7; 9 nucleotides agree with TRBD2. After removal of 5 bases from V and 2 bases from J, the junction contained 7 bases not matched to a gene. This CDR3 comprises 15 residues. CDR3 in DNA: TGTGCCAGCAGTGGTAGCGGGAGTGGGGCCTACGAGCAGTACTTC. Translation gives CASSGSGSGAYEQYF.